Reported below is one TCR beta chain. Many counts were recorded for this clonotype. This clone's antigen is unknown. Base qualities are not at hand, and no much larger clone is one base apart. Trimming costs V 7 bases and J 0 bases, and their ends lie 9 bases apart. Via the germline V gene, CDR1 is KGHDR and CDR2 SFDVKD. The CDR3 covers 14 residues, taking in both the cysteine and the phenylalanine. The DNA shown is the 42-base CDR3, in frame from base 1. Library generation was performed with 5' RACE. Instrument on record: NextSeq 500. The TCR library protocol attached a unique molecular identifier to each TCR cDNA molecule to allow correction of PCR and sequencing errors. As for the authors' bioinformatics: Decombinator tools were used for TCR identification, UMI-based error correction and CDR3 extraction. TCRs above a frequency of 2 per 1,000, corresponding to the top 1% of the tumor frequency distribution, were defined as expanded. Renyi diversity was calculated using the R vegan package after each repertoire was subsampled 100 times to 5,000 TCRs. To build CDR3 similarity networks, amino acid triplet string-kernel similarity was used, and CDR3s were connected when their pairwise similarity was above 0.82. The public reads were quality trimmed at Q25 with fastp and then assembled into clones with MiXCR by TCRdb, keeping productive beta chains. When rows share a CDR3 protein, they turn into one entry using the most common DNA and genes. What appears here as the V and J calls and clone size reflects TCRdb's work, not the paper's. Counted in this sample were 35,000 to 45,000 distinct CDR3 sequences; 6% to 9.5% of them appeared once. The ten largest clones represent approximately 8.8% of the sample.

The record originates from a study of spatial heterogeneity in lung cancer (dated 2019 in TCRdb). Study-level background: Donors were 72 patients with early-stage, untreated non-small cell lung cancer from the lung TRACERx cohort. Follow-up PBMC samples were sequenced whenever available, with the median time to follow-up being about 2 years after resection. Beta-chain transcripts were consistently detected in greater numbers than alpha-chain transcripts, which likely reflects a higher abundance of beta-chain transcripts. In the raw uncorrected reads, each unique combination of TCR and UMI appeared on average more than ten times. In non-small cell lung cancer, the study quantitatively compared TCR alpha and beta repertoires across several tumor regions, matched nontumor lung, and blood. Nonsynonymous mutation counts, determined by whole-exome sequencing of tumor tissue, were related to TCR repertoire features. Both alpha and beta chains were TCR-sequenced in approximately 200 tumor regions, approximately 67 matched nontumor lung samples and 45 to 60 PBMC samples obtained at surgery. Findings and caveats that apply to the study as a whole: Only roughly 13 patients were included in the comparisons of baseline and follow-up blood repertoires. Confirming at a functional level the hypothesis that regional TCRs recognize regional mutations was considered to require additional single-cell paired TCR alpha and beta sequencing. Ubiquitous expanded tumor TCRs were found in blood more often at tumor resection than at routine follow-up.

Reading the label with the study, this specimen's time point is: blood at routine non-recurrence follow-up after resection. Without any cell sorting, TCR sequencing was performed on whole RNA extracted either from tumor and nontumor lung tissue or from cryopreserved PBMC samples. A patient was chosen for TCR sequencing only when enough RNA was available from at least two tumor regions. This chain is built from TRBV24-1 and TRBJ2-4, with TRBD2 as a weak D call on 6 bases. Sequenced here: PBMCs, sampled at follow-up. This sequence originates from a male donor with early-stage non-small cell lung cancer. The nucleotide sequence is given as TGTGCCACCAGCGACGGGGGAGCCAAAAACATTCAGTACTTC. Its amino acids are CATSDGGAKNIQYF.